The 26 T cell receptor beta chains listed next were all sequenced from one sample in a study of shared clonotypes between healthy human individuals. Sequencing used immunoSEQ multiplex PCR; TCRdb keeps in-frame clones, though not all of them. Here the sample spans 780,000 or so clones, roughly 72% being singletons. Sequenced: memory CD4+ T cells sorted from blood. The sample's subset: CD45RA-negative fraction. The source is a woman younger than 45 in good health.

This clone appeared a few times. This rearrangement joins TRBV4-1 to TRBJ2-3, with 12 bases that match TRBD2. V was pared by 1 base and J by 8 bases, with 7 bases of the junction left unmatched. The CDR3 totals 16 residues. The germline V gene has CDR1 MGHRA and CDR2 YSYEKL. Written as DNA, the CDR3 is TGCGCCAGCAGCCAAGCCGGGACTAGCGGGTGGGGTACGCAGTATTTT. Its protein product is CASSQAGTSGWGTQYF.

The chain is built from TRBV5-6 and TRBJ1-2; weak D call: TRBD1 (5 bases). Germline V gene data show CDR1 as SGHDT and CDR2 as YYEEEE. Trimming removed 4 bases from V and 5 bases from J, with 9 bases in between. CDR3 length: 12 residues. CDR3 sequence: CASSTQGYGYTF. The CDR3 region has the DNA TGTGCCAGCAGCACCCAGGGTTATGGCTACACCTTC. Supplemented by reference TRBV5-6 and TRBJ1-2, the full variable domain reads DAGVTQSPTHLIKTRGQQVTLRCSPKSGHDTVSWYQQALGQGPQFIFQYYEEEERQRGNFPDRFSGHQFPNYSSELNVNALLLGDSALYLCASSTQGYGYTFGSGTRLTVV.

In its sample, this clone was seen once. The sample holds other DNA sequences that translate to the same CDR3. The chain recombines TRBV6-5 with TRBJ2-5; 13 bases are shared with TRBD2. The junction had 3 bases not matched to a gene; V was cut back by 6 bases and J by 2 bases. Germline loops: CDR1 MNHEY, CDR2 SVGAGI. The CDR3 runs 15 residues. Written as DNA, the CDR3 is TGTGCCAGCAGACCACTAGCGGGAGGGCAAGAGACCCAGTACTTC. Translating it yields CASRPLAGGQETQYF.

CDR3 residues: CASSLGRPYSNQPQHF. For the CDR3, the DNA is TGTGCCAGCAGCTTGGGACGGCCCTATAGCAATCAGCCCCAGCATTTT. The chain uses TRBV7-8 and TRBJ1-5; possible D gene TRBD1, 5 bases. This CDR3 is built from 16 residues. Germline lookup yields CDR1 SGHVS and CDR2 FQNEAQ. The V gene lost 3 bases and the J gene lost 0 bases, with 12 bases spanning the gap.

This clone was detected ten times or more. The chain links TRBV27 to TRBJ2-5, with unresolved D. CDR3 length: 9 amino acids. With 6 bases removed from V and 5 bases from J, the gap between germline ends came to 1 base. From germline, CDR1 is MNHEY and CDR2 SMNVEV (reference sequence). The CDR3 DNA is TGTGCCAGCAGCGAGACCCAGTACTTC. It specifies CASSETQYF.

The chain combines TRBV5-6 with TRBJ2-1; 10 positions agree with TRBD1. The CDR3 runs 15 residues. The ends lost 2 bases at V and 6 bases at J; junction bases unmatched: 5. The germline V gene encodes CDR1 SGHDT and CDR2 YYEEEE. The CDR3 nucleotides are TGTGCCAGCAGCTTTTCGGACAGGGGGTCCAATGAGCAGTTCTTC. Residues: CASSFSDRGSNEQFF.

CDR3 amino acids: CASLRVNTEAFF. The CDR3 DNA sequence: TGTGCCAGCCTCAGGGTGAACACTGAAGCTTTCTTT. V gene TRBV21-1 combines with J gene TRBJ1-1; TRBD1, the table's D call, lacks a check against the DNA. TRBV21-1 corresponds to a pseudogene. The CDR3 contains 12 residues.

This chain connects TRBV23-1 to TRBJ2-7; 15 bases map to TRBD2. TRBV23-1 is an ORF, and what it does is uncertain. V dropped 4 bases and J dropped 1; count of bases not matched to a gene: 14. This CDR3 has 20 amino acids. CDR3 nucleotide sequence: TGCGCCAGCAGTCGGGTGGCGTGGGGGACTAGCGGGAGGAAGTCCTACGAGCAGTACTTC. Encoded protein: CASSRVAWGTSGRKSYEQYF.

This chain joins TRBV18 and TRBJ1-1, with D hard to call. The CDR3 runs to 15 residues. Germline V gene data show CDR1 as KGHSH and CDR2 as LQKENI. Trimming removed 6 bases at V and 3 bases at J, with 17 bases between. The CDR3 here is CASSPKTSGDTEAFF. Here the CDR3 DNA reads TGTGCCAGCTCCCCTAAAACGAGTGGGGACACTGAAGCTTTCTTT.

The chain is built from TRBV19 and TRBJ2-1; TRBD1 matches 11 bases. CDR3 size: 15 residues. In germline, CDR1 is LNHDA, CDR2 SQIVND (reference sequence). With 3 bases clipped from V and 10 bases from J, the junction kept 8 bases outside the gene matches. CDR3 nucleotide sequence: TGTGCCAGTAGTATGCGGAGGACAGGGGGCATGGAGCAGTTCTTC. It is translated as CASSMRRTGGMEQFF. Combining the CDR3 with reference TRBV19 and TRBJ2-1 gives the whole variable domain DGGITQSPKYLFRKEGQNVTLSCEQNLNHDAMYWYRQDPGQGLRLIYYSQIVNDFQKGDIAEGYSVSREKKESFPLTVTSAQKNPTAFYLCASSMRRTGGMEQFFGPGTRLTVL.

This clone has only one observation. The genes are TRBV19 and TRBJ2-7; D is undetermined. Germline V gene sequence: CDR1 LNHDA, CDR2 SQIVND (reference sequence). The CDR3 has 15 residues. V shed 3 bases and J shed 5 bases, with 17 bases lying between them. CDR3 loop: CASSIWQGRTNEQYF. As DNA, the CDR3 is TGTGCCAGTAGTATTTGGCAAGGTCGTACGAACGAGCAGTACTTC.

This clone appeared once. The chain couples TRBV4-1 to TRBJ2-1; 8 bases are a match to TRBD2. The V gene end was trimmed by 0 bases and the J gene end by 4 bases; junction bases not matched to a gene: 5. The CDR3 consists of 16 residues. Germline CDR1 and CDR2: MGHRA and YSYEKL. In DNA form, the CDR3 reads TGCGCCAGCAGCCAAGATCCCACTAGCGGATACAATGAGCAGTTCTTC. Protein: CASSQDPTSGYNEQFF.

The genes are TRBV13 and TRBJ1-2, with a weak D call TRBD1 (5 bases). Germline-derived CDR1 and CDR2 are PRHDT and FYEKMQ (reference sequence). The CDR3 is 15 residues long. Trimming stripped 3 bases from V and 3 bases from J, with 14 bases between. CDR3 bases: TGTGCCAGCAGCTTCGGGAACAGGCAATACTATGGCTACACCTTC. Protein sequence: CASSFGNRQYYGYTF. Together with reference TRBV13 and TRBJ1-2, the CDR3 gives the full variable domain: AAGVIQSPRHLIKEKRETATLKCYPIPRHDTVYWYQQGPGQDPQFLISFYEKMQSDKGSIPDRFSAQQFSDYHSELNMSSLELGDSALYFCASSFGNRQYYGYTFGSGTRLTVV.

The genes are TRBV6-5 and TRBJ1-1; D ambiguous. The V gene lost 0 bases and the J gene lost 4 bases, with 12 bases spanning the gap. There are 15 residues in the CDR3. Germline assignment: CDR1 MNHEY and CDR2 SVGAGI. The DNA of the CDR3 is TGTGCCAGCAGTTACTCGGAGAAGTCTGGCACTGAAGCTTTCTTT. Protein product: CASSYSEKSGTEAFF.

This chain's CDR3 is CSVERQNTGELFF. CDR3 DNA sequence: TGCAGCGTTGAAAGGCAGAACACCGGGGAGCTGTTTTTT. This chain uses TRBV29-1 with TRBJ2-2; D not certain. This CDR3 comprises 13 residues. V lost 2 bases and J lost 1, with 5 bases in between. From germline, CDR1 is SQVTM and CDR2 ANQGSEA.

This chain links TRBV10-3 with TRBJ2-4; perhaps TRBD2 as D (5 bases). Trimming took off 0 bases at V and 13 bases at J, with 13 bases between the two ends. Germline CDR1 reads ENHRY; CDR2 reads SYGVKD. The length of the CDR3 is 13 residues. In DNA form, the CDR3 reads TGTGCCATCAGTGAGTCGGGTCCGACGGGGCAGTACTTC. It specifies CAISESGPTGQYF.

The chain couples TRBV7-8 to TRBJ2-6; 8 bases are shared with TRBD1. The CDR3 runs 17 residues. J was trimmed by 1 base and V by 7 bases; bases with no gene match: 9. Germline CDR1 SGHVS, CDR2 FQNEAQ. The CDR3 is CASKRGQVLSGANVLTF. The CDR3 bases are TGTGCCAGCAAGAGGGGACAGGTATTATCTGGGGCCAACGTCCTGACTTTC. Using reference TRBV7-8 and TRBJ2-6 for the parts outside the CDR3, the full variable domain is GAGVSQSPRYKVAKRGQDVALRCDPISGHVSLFWYQQALGQGPEFLTYFQNEAQLDKSGLPSDRFFAERPEGSVSTLKIQRTQQEDSAVYLCASKRGQVLSGANVLTFGAGSRLTVL.

The chain is built from TRBV2 and TRBJ2-7, with 11 bases matching TRBD2. This CDR3 is 15 amino acids long. The V segment lost 4 bases and the J segment 7 bases; nucleotides outside the gene matches: 9. Germline-derived CDR1 and CDR2 are SNHLY and FYNNEI. CDR3 nucleotide sequence: TGTGCCAGCAGTGCAAGACTAGCGGGACTTGGGGAGCAGTACTTC. Its translation is CASSARLAGLGEQYF.

J is TRBJ2-7 and V is TRBV7-9; 8 nucleotides line up with TRBD2. CDR1 and CDR2 (germline): SEHNR, FQNEAQ (reference sequence). The CDR3 totals 15 residues. The junction had 8 bases not matched to a gene; V was cut back by 6 bases and J by 1 base. DNA for the CDR3: TGTGCCAGCAGTCCTCGGGAGGGCCGGTCCTACGAGCAGTACTTC. It translates to CASSPREGRSYEQYF.

Details on this clone: The sample holds other DNA sequences that translate to the same CDR3. The chain joins TRBV5-1 to TRBJ2-7; 9 bases match TRBD1. The germline CDR1 and CDR2 sequences are SGHRS and YFSETQ. This CDR3 comprises 15 residues. V lost 0 bases to trimming and J lost 5 bases; unmatched junction nucleotides: 6. This chain's CDR3 is CASSLAGQGLHEQYF. In DNA form, the CDR3 reads TGCGCCAGCAGCTTGGCGGGACAGGGACTTCACGAGCAGTACTTC.

The chain has TRBV4-1 and TRBJ1-3, with TRBD1 as a possible D gene (6 bases). The V gene lost 6 bases and the J gene lost 0 bases, with 15 bases spanning the gap. The CDR3 runs 16 residues. The V gene's germline CDR1 is MGHRA and CDR2 YSYEKL. For the CDR3, the DNA is TGCGCCAGCAGTTATCAGGGGAGACTCTCTGGAAACACCATATATTTT. Translated: CASSYQGRLSGNTIYF.

This chain links TRBV25-1 with TRBJ2-7, with D possibly being TRBD2 (5 bases). The V end was cut by 3 bases, the J end by 9 bases, with 12 bases between. Germline V gene sequence: CDR1 MGHDK, CDR2 SYGVNS. This CDR3 has 12 residues. The chain's CDR3 is CASSDPGNVQYF. DNA of the CDR3: TGTGCCAGCAGTGACCCCGGGAACGTGCAGTACTTC.

The chain recombines TRBV4-1 with TRBJ2-1, with D possibly called TRBD1 or TRBD2 (5 bases each). The germline gives CDR1 MGHRA, CDR2 YSYEKL. V was trimmed by 5 bases and J by 0 bases, leaving 14 bases between them. The CDR3 sequence is 16 residues long. The CDR3 DNA follows: TGCGCCAGCAGCTTTCTTGGGGGTTACTCCTACAATGAGCAGTTCTTC. Amino acid sequence: CASSFLGGYSYNEQFF.

This clone was counted only a few times. This rearrangement joins TRBV7-6 to TRBJ2-3; D is ambiguous. This CDR3 comprises 16 residues. V was pared by 1 base and J by 6 bases, with 17 bases between. In germline, CDR1 is SGHVS, CDR2 FNYEAQ. CDR3 sequence reads: CASSLDSRVGWDTQYF. In DNA form, the CDR3 reads TGTGCCAGCAGCTTAGACTCCCGGGTCGGGTGGGATACGCAGTATTTT.

This rearrangement joins TRBV5-1 to TRBJ1-3, with 12 bases lining up with TRBD1. J was trimmed by 4 bases and V by 3 bases; bases with no gene match: 2. The CDR3 consists of 15 residues. The germline V gene has CDR1 SGHRS and CDR2 YFSETQ. The CDR3: CASSWDRGRGNTIYF. Written as DNA, the CDR3 is TGCGCCAGCAGCTGGGACAGGGGGCGAGGAAACACCATATATTTT.

This chain joins TRBV10-1 and TRBJ2-3; 12 bases fit TRBD2. The CDR3 totals 15 residues. Germline V gene data show CDR1 as WNHNN and CDR2 as SYGVQD (reference sequence). V gave up 8 bases and J gave up 3 bases; unmatched junction bases: 6. The CDR3 DNA reads as TGCGCCAGCCGTCTCGGGACTAGCGGGACAGATACGCAGTATTTT. It encodes CASRLGTSGTDTQYF.